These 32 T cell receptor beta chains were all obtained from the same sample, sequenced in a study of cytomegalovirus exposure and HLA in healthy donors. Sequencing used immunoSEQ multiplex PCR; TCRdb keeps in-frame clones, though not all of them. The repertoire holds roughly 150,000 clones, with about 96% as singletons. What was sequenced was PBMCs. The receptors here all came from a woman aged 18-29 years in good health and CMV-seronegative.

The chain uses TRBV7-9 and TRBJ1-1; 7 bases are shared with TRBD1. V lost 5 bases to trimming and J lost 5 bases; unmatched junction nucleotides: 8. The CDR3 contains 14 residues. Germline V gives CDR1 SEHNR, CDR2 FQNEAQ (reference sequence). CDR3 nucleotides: TGTGCCAGCAGCCCAGAAAGGGGGCATACTGAAGCTTTCTTT. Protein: CASSPERGHTEAFF.

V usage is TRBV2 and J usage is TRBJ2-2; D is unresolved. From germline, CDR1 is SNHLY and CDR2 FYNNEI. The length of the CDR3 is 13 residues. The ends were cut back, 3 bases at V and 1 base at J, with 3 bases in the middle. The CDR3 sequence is CASSERNTGELFF. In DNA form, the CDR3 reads TGTGCCAGCAGTGAGAGGAACACCGGGGAGCTGTTTTTT.

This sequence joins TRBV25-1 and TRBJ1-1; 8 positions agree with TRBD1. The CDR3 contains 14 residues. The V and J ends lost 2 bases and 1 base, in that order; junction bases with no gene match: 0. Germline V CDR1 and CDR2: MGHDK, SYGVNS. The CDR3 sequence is CASSETGGNTEAFF. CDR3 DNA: TGTGCCAGCAGTGAAACAGGGGGGAACACTGAAGCTTTCTTT.

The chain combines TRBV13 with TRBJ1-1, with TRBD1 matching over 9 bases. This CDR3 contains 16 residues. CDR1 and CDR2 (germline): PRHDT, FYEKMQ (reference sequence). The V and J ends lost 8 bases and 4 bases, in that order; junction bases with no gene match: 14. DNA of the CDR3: TGTGCCAGCCGTCTTCCCTTACAGGGGGCGGTCACTGAAGCTTTCTTT. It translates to CASRLPLQGAVTEAFF. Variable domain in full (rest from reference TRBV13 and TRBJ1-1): AAGVIQSPRHLIKEKRETATLKCYPIPRHDTVYWYQQGPGQDPQFLISFYEKMQSDKGSIPDRFSAQQFSDYHSELNMSSLELGDSALYFCASRLPLQGAVTEAFFGQGTRLTVV.

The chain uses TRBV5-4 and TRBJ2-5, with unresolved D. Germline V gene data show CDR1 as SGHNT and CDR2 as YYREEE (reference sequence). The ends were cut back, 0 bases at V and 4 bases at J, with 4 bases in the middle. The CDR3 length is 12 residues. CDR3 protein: CASSLGIETQYF. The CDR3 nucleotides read TGTGCCAGCAGCTTGGGTATAGAGACCCAGTACTTC.

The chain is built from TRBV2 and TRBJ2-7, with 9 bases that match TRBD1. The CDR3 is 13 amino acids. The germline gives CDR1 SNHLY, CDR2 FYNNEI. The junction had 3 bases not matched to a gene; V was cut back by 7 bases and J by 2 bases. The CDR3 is CASTRDRAYEQYF. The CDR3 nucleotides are TGTGCCAGCACGCGGGACAGGGCCTACGAGCAGTACTTC.

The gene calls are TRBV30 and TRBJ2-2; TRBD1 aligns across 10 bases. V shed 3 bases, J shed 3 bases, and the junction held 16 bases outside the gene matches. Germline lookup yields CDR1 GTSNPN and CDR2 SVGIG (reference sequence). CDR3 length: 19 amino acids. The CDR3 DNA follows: TGTGCCTGGAGAGGTAGGGGCCCAGACAGGGGGCGATACACCGGGGAGCTGTTTTTT. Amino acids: CAWRGRGPDRGRYTGELFF.

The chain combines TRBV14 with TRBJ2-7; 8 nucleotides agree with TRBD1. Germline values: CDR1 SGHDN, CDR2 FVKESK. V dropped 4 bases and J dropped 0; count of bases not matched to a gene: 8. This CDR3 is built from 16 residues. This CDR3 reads CASSRGGQGVSYEQYF. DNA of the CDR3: TGTGCCAGCAGCCGGGGAGGACAGGGTGTCTCCTACGAGCAGTACTTC.

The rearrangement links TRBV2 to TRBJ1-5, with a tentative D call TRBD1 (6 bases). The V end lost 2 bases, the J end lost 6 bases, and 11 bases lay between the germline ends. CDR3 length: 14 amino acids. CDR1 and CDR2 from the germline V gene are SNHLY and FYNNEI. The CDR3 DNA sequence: TGTGCCAGCAGTGAAACACCACAGGGTCAGCCCCAGCATTTT. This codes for CASSETPQGQPQHF.

The CDR3 spells CASSLEPGIIYF. The CDR3 region has the DNA TGTGCCAGCAGCCTAGAGCCGGGGATCATATATTTT. The rearrangement links TRBV7-9 to TRBJ1-3; D call uncertain. The germline gives CDR1 SEHNR, CDR2 FQNEAQ (reference sequence). With 5 bases removed from V and 12 bases from J, the gap between germline ends came to 14 bases. The CDR3 runs to 12 residues. The variable domain in full, with the rest retrieved from reference TRBV7-9 and TRBJ1-3, is DTGVSQNPRHKITKRGQNVTFRCDPISEHNRLYWYRQTLGQGPEFLTYFQNEAQLEKSRLLSDRFSAERPKGSFSTLEIQRTEQGDSAMYLCASSLEPGIIYFGEGSWLTVV.

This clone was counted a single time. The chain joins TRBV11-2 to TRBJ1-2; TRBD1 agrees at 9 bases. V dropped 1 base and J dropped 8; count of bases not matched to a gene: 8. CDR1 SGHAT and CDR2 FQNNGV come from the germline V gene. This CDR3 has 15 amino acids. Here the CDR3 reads CASSLVTGGLGGYTF. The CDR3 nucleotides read TGTGCCAGCAGCTTAGTTACAGGGGGCCTTGGGGGCTACACCTTC. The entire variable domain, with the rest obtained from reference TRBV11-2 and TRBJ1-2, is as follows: EAGVAQSPRYKIIEKRQSVAFWCNPISGHATLYWYQQILGQGPKLLIQFQNNGVVDDSQLPKDRFSAERLKGVDSTLKIQPAKLEDSAVYLCASSLVTGGLGGYTFGSGTRLTVV.

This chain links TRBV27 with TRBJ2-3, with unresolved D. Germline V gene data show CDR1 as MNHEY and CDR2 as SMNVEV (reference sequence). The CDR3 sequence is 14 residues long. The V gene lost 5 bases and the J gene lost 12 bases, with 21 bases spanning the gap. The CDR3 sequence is CASSVIPHDTHQYF. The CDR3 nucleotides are TGTGCCAGCAGTGTTATTCCCCACGATACTCACCAGTATTTT.

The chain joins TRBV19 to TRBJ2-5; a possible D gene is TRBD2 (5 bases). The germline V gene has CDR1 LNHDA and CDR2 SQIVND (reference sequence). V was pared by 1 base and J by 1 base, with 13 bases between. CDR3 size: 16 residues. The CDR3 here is CASSIVATRFQETQYF. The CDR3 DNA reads TGTGCCAGTAGTATAGTAGCCACTAGATTCCAAGAGACCCAGTACTTC.

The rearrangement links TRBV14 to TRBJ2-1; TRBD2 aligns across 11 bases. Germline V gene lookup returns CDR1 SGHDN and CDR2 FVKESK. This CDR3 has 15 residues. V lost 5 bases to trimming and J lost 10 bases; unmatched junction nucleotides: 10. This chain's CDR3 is CASSETSGAWLEQFF. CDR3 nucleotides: TGTGCCAGCAGCGAGACTAGCGGGGCTTGGCTGGAGCAGTTCTTC.

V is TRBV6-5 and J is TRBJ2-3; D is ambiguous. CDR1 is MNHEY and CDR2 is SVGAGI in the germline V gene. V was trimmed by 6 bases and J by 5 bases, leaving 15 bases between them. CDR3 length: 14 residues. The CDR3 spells CASRSGSPLDTQYF. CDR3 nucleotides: TGTGCCAGCAGGTCCGGGTCCCCGTTAGATACGCAGTATTTT.

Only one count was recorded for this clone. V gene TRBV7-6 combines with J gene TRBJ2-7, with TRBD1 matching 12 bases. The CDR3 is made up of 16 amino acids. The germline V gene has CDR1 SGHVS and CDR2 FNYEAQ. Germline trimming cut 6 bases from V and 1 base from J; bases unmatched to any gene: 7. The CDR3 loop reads CASSRLGQGASYEQYF. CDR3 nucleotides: TGTGCCAGCAGTAGACTGGGACAGGGGGCTTCCTACGAGCAGTACTTC.

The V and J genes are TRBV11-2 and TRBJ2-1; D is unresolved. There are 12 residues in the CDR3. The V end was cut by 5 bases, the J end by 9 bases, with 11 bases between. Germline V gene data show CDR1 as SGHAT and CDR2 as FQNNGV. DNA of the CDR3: TGTGCCAGCAGCAAGGTGACTGGTGAGCAGTTCTTC. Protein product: CASSKVTGEQFF.

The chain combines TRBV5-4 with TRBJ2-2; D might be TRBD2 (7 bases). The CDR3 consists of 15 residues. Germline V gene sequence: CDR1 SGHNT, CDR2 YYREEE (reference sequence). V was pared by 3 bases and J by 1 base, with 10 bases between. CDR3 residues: CASSSGGGNTGELFF. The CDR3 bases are TGTGCCAGCAGCTCGGGGGGCGGGAACACCGGGGAGCTGTTTTTT.

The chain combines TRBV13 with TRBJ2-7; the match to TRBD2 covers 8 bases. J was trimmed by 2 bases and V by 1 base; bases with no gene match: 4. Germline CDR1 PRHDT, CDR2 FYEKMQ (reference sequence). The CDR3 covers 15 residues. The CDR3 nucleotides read TGTGCCAGCAGCTTAGCGGCGGGGGGAACCTACGAGCAGTACTTC. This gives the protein CASSLAAGGTYEQYF.

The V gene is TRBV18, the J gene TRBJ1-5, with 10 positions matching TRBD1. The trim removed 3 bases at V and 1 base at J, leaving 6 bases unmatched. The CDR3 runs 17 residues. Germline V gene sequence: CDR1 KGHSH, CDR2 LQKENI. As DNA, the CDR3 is TGTGCCAGCTCACCGGGCGGGACAGGGGTCAGCAATCAGCCCCAGCATTTT. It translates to CASSPGGTGVSNQPQHF.

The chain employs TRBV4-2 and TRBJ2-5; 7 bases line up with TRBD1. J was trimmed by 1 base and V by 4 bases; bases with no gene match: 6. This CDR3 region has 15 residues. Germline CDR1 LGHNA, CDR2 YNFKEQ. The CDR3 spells CASSPSTGAQETQYF. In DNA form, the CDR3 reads TGTGCCAGCAGCCCTTCAACAGGGGCCCAAGAGACCCAGTACTTC.

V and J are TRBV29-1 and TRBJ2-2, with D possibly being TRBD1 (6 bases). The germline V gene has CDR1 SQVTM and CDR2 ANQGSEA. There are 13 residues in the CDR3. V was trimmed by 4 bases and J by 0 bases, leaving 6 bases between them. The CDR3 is CSVGTANTGELFF. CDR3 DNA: TGCAGCGTTGGGACAGCGAACACCGGGGAGCTGTTTTTT.

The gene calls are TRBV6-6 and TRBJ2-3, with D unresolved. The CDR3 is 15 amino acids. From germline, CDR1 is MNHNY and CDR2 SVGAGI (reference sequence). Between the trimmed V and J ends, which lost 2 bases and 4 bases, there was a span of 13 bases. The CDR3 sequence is CASSYEALRADTQYF. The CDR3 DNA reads TGTGCCAGCAGTTACGAAGCCCTACGGGCAGATACGCAGTATTTT.

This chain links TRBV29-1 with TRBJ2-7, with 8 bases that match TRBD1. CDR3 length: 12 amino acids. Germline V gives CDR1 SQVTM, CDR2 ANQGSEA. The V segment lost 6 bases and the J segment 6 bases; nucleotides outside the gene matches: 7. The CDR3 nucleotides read TGCAGCGTGCTCACAGGGGGAGGCGAGCAGTACTTC. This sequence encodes CSVLTGGGEQYF.

CDR3 loop: CATSRERVSSSYEQYF. The CDR3 coding sequence is TGTGCCACCAGCAGAGAGCGGGTGAGCAGCTCCTACGAGCAGTACTTC. V gene TRBV15 combines with J gene TRBJ2-7, with D maybe TRBD2 (5 bases). This CDR3 region has 16 residues. Trimming took 0 bases from V and 0 from J, leaving 12 bases between them. Germline V gene sequence: CDR1 LNHNV, CDR2 YYDKDF (reference sequence).

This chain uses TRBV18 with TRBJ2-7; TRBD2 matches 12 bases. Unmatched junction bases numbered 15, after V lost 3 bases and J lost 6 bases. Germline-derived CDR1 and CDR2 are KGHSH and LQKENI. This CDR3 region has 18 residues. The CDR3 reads CASSPRQSSGGASGEQYF. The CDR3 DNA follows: TGTGCCAGCTCACCTCGACAATCTAGCGGGGGGGCTTCAGGCGAGCAGTACTTC.

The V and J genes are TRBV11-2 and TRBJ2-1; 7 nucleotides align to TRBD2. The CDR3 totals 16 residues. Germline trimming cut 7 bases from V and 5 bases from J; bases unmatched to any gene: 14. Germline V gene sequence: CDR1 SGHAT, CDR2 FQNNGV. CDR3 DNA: TGTGCCAGCAACGGACCACTTGGGGGGGGGAACAATGAGCAGTTCTTC. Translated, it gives CASNGPLGGGNNEQFF.

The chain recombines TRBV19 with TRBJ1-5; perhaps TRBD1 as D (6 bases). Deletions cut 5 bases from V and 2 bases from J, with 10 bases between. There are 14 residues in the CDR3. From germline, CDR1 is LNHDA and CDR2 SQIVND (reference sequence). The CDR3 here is CASSGRGGNQPQHF. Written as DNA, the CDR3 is TGTGCCAGTAGTGGCAGGGGTGGCAATCAGCCCCAGCATTTT.

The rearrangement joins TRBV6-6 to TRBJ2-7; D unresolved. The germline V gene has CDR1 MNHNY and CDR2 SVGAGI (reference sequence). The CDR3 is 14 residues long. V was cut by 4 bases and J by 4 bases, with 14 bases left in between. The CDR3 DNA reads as TGTGCCAGCAGTTCCCAGACAATGCCTTACGAGCAGTACTTC. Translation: CASSSQTMPYEQYF.

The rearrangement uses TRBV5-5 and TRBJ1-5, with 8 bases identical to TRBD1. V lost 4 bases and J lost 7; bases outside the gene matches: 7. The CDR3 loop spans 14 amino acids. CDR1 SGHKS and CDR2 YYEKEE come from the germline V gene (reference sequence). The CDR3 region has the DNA TGTGCCAGCAGCCCAGGGGGCGATGGGCAGCCCCAGCATTTT. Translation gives CASSPGGDGQPQHF. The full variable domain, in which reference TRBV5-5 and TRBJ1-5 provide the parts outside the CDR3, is DAGVTQSPTHLIKTRGQQVTLRCSPISGHKSVSWYQQVLGQGPQFIFQYYEKEERGRGNFPDRFSARQFPNYSSELNVNALLLGDSALYLCASSPGGDGQPQHFGDGTRLSIL.

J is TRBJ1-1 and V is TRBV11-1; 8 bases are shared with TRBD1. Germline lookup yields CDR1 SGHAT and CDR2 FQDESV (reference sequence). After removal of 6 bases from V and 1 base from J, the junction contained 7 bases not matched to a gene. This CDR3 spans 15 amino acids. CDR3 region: CASSRTGGENTEAFF. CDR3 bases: TGTGCCAGCAGTCGAACAGGGGGGGAGAACACTGAAGCTTTCTTT.

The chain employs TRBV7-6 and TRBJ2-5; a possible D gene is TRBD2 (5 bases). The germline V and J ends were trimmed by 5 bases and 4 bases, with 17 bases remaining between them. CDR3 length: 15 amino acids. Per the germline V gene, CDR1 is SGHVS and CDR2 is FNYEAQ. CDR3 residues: CASSPGLSGRETQYF. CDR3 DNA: TGTGCCAGCAGCCCCGGACTTTCGGGGAGAGAGACCCAGTACTTC.